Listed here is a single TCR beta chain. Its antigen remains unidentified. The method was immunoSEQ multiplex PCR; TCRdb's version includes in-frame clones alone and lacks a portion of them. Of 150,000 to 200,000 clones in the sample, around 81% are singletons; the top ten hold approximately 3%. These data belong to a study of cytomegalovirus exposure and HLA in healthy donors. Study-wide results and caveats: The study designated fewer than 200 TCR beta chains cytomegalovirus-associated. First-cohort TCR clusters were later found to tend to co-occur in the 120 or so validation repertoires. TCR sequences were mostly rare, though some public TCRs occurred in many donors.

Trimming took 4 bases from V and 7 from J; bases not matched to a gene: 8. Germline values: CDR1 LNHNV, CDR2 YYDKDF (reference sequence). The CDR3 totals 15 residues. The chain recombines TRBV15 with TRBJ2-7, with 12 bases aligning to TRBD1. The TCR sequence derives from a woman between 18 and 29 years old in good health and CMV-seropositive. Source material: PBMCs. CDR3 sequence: CATSNLGQGAGEQYF. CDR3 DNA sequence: TGTGCCACCAGCAATCTGGGACAGGGGGCAGGTGAGCAGTACTTC.